A single sample gave rise to the 22 T cell receptor beta chains below, sequenced in a study of OX40 agonist ivuxolimab in advanced cancers. Profiled with immunoSEQ multiplex PCR; TCRdb holds only in-frame clones, not every one. This table holds roughly 53,000 clones, about 82% found once. The input for sequencing was CD4+ or CD8+ T cells sorted from blood, taken in a trial of the OX40 agonist ivuxolimab. The receptor source for this set is an adult with an advanced solid tumor such as melanoma, head and neck, liver or kidney cancer.

This clone was counted between two and nine times. The CDR3 DNA reads as TGTGCCAGCACTACAGGAACCGCCAGGAATGAGCAGTTCTTC. Translation gives CASTTGTARNEQFF. The chain couples TRBV6-5 to TRBJ2-1; possible D gene TRBD1, 5 bases. Trimming stripped 7 bases from V and 7 bases from J, with 17 bases between. CDR1 MNHEY and CDR2 SVGAGI come from the germline V gene. The CDR3 loop spans 14 amino acids.

This chain links TRBV21-1 with TRBJ1-4. TRBV21-1 is reported as a pseudogene. The CDR3 is made up of 13 amino acids. CDR3 sequence (DNA): TGTGCCAGCCCCACTGCAACTAATGAAAAACTGTTTTTT. Its translation is CASPTATNEKLFF.

This sequence joins TRBV29-1 and TRBJ1-1, with TRBD1 matching 8 bases. CDR1 and CDR2 from the germline V gene are SQVTM and ANQGSEA. This CDR3 has 13 residues. The ends lost 4 bases at V and 1 base at J; junction bases unmatched: 2. The CDR3 coding sequence is TGCAGCGTTGGACAGGGGAAGAACACTGAAGCTTTCTTT. It is translated as CSVGQGKNTEAFF. Looking up the rest from reference TRBV29-1 and TRBJ1-1 gives the full variable domain: SAVISQKPSRDICQRGTSLTIQCQVDSQVTMMFWYRQQPGQSLTLIATANQGSEATYESGFVIDKFPISRPNLTFSTLTVSNMSPEDSSIYLCSVGQGKNTEAFFGQGTRLTVV.

This clone was found a few times. This sequence joins TRBV7-5 and TRBJ2-5; the D call of TRBD2 is as the table states it, not checked on the DNA. TRBV7-5 counts as a pseudogene. The CDR3 runs 15 residues. CDR3 coding DNA: TGTGTCAGAAGCTTAGCCTCGAAACTGCAAGAGACCCAGTACTTC. It translates to CVRSLASKLQETQYF.

This chain uses TRBV6-1 with TRBJ1-2; weak D call: TRBD1 (5 bases). This CDR3 has 19 amino acids. From germline, CDR1 is MNHNS and CDR2 SASEGT. Trimming took 2 bases from V and 0 from J, leaving 22 bases between them. CDR3 region: CASSEMPVGQGTANYGYTF. CDR3 nucleotide sequence: TGTGCCAGCAGTGAAATGCCCGTGGGGCAGGGCACCGCTAACTATGGCTACACCTTC.

This sequence joins TRBV19 and TRBJ1-4; 9 bases map to TRBD1. CDR1 LNHDA and CDR2 SQIVND come from the germline V gene (reference sequence). V trimming: 3 bases; J trimming: 7 bases; junction bases outside the gene matches: 6. This CDR3 is 15 amino acids long. The CDR3 DNA follows: TGTGCCAGTAGTATTGGTACAGGGGGCGGTGAAAAACTGTTTTTT. It yields the protein CASSIGTGGGEKLFF.

The gene calls are TRBV19 and TRBJ1-5, with a weak D call TRBD1 (6 bases). Deletions cut 3 bases from V and 5 bases from J, with 14 bases between. The V gene's germline CDR1 is LNHDA and CDR2 SQIVND (reference sequence). The CDR3 consists of 15 residues. The CDR3 DNA is TGTGCCAGTAGTATCATAGGGGGGTACGATCAGCCCCAGCATTTT. Translation: CASSIIGGYDQPQHF.

The V call is TRBV14, the J call TRBJ2-7, with D unresolved. Germline-derived CDR1 and CDR2 are SGHDN and FVKESK. The CDR3 covers 12 residues. V was trimmed by 3 bases and J by 6 bases, leaving 9 bases between them. The CDR3 nucleotides are TGTGCCAGCAGCCAGGGATTTAGCGAGCAGTACTTC. This codes for CASSQGFSEQYF.

The J gene is TRBJ1-1, the V gene TRBV25-1; no firm D call. CDR3 length equals 14 residues. The V and J ends lost 7 bases and 0 bases respectively, with 12 bases between them. Germline V gives CDR1 MGHDK, CDR2 SYGVNS. The CDR3 DNA follows: TGTGCCAGCATAGGAACAGAAGTGAACACTGAAGCTTTCTTT. It yields the protein CASIGTEVNTEAFF.

The chain carries TRBV7-9 and TRBJ2-3, with no clear D. Germline V gene data show CDR1 as SEHNR and CDR2 as FQNEAQ (reference sequence). This CDR3 spans 14 amino acids. The germline V and J ends were trimmed by 1 base and 4 bases, with 9 bases remaining between them. Here the CDR3 DNA reads TGTGCCAGCAGCTTAGTCCGAACGCCAGATACGCAGTATTTT. It yields the protein CASSLVRTPDTQYF.

The sample holds one count of this clone. The chain carries TRBV2 and TRBJ2-7; 9 bases map to TRBD2. Losses at the gene ends were 0 bases for V and 6 bases for J; bases not matched to a gene: 0. CDR3 length: 13 amino acids. Per the germline V gene, CDR1 is SNHLY and CDR2 is FYNNEI. CDR3 loop: CASSEARGGEQYF. The CDR3 coding sequence is TGTGCCAGCAGTGAAGCGCGGGGGGGCGAGCAGTACTTC.

The chain has TRBV10-3 and TRBJ2-6, with D tentatively TRBD1 (6 bases). Trimming shortened V by 7 bases and J by 0 bases, and 10 bases separated the two germline ends. In germline, CDR1 is ENHRY, CDR2 SYGVKD. The CDR3 is 15 amino acids. CDR3 bases: TGTGCCATCACCGGACAGTACTCTGGGGCCAACGTCCTGACTTTC. Amino acids: CAITGQYSGANVLTF.

J is TRBJ2-1 and V is TRBV7-9; no clear D gene. This CDR3 is built from 15 residues. Looked up from germline, CDR1 is SEHNR and CDR2 is FQNEAQ (reference sequence). Trimming removed 7 bases from V and 3 bases from J, with 16 bases in between. The CDR3 is CASTLITTVYNEQFF. The CDR3 bases are TGTGCCAGCACTCTCATCACGACTGTCTACAATGAGCAGTTCTTC.

The table lists this clone with a count of one. This CDR3 reads CASSFKSGQRDIQYF. DNA for the CDR3: TGTGCCAGCAGCTTCAAGTCCGGGCAGAGGGACATTCAGTACTTC. This rearrangement joins TRBV7-2 to TRBJ2-4; a weak D match, TRBD2 (5 bases). The germline CDR1 and CDR2 sequences are SGHTA and FQGNSA. Trimming cost V 3 bases and J 8 bases, with 17 bases left between them. The length of the CDR3 is 15 residues. The variable domain in full, completed from reference TRBV7-2 and TRBJ2-4, reads GAGVSQSPSNKVTEKGKDVELRCDPISGHTALYWYRQSLGQGLEFLIYFQGNSAPDKSGLPSDRFSAERTGGSVSTLTIQRTQQEDSAVYLCASSFKSGQRDIQYFGAGTRLSVL.

The chain recombines TRBV6-5 with TRBJ2-5; 12 bases match TRBD2. This CDR3 has 15 amino acids. V was pared by 2 bases and J by 10 bases, with 8 bases of the junction left unmatched. Per germline, CDR1 MNHEY and CDR2 SVGAGI. CDR3 in DNA: TGTGCCAGCAGTTACACCGGACTAGCGGGAAATGTCCAGTACTTC. This encodes CASSYTGLAGNVQYF.

The chain is built from TRBV27 and TRBJ1-2; no reliable D call. Per germline, CDR1 MNHEY and CDR2 SMNVEV (reference sequence). The V end lost 2 bases, the J end lost 4 bases, and 17 bases lay between the germline ends. This CDR3 contains 16 residues. For the CDR3, the DNA is TGTGCCAGCAGTTTAAGAGGCGGGGTACCCTCCTATGGCTACACCTTC. It translates to CASSLRGGVPSYGYTF.

This clone has a single count. The V gene is TRBV5-1, the J gene TRBJ2-2; D unresolved. V dropped 7 bases and J dropped 6 bases, with 25 bases sitting between them. The CDR3 covers 17 residues. The germline V gene encodes CDR1 SGHRS and CDR2 YFSETQ. CDR3 nucleotide sequence: TGCGCCAGCGCGGATCCCGTGGAGACCACTTTGGCCGGGGAGCTGTTTTTT. Protein sequence: CASADPVETTLAGELFF.

V gene TRBV14 combines with J gene TRBJ1-6; weak D call: TRBD1 (5 bases). Trimming shortened V by 4 bases and J by 9 bases, and 13 bases separated the two germline ends. CDR1 and CDR2 from the germline V gene are SGHDN and FVKESK. This CDR3 region has 14 residues. The CDR3 sequence: CASSPRVKSSPLHF. In nucleotides, the CDR3 is TGTGCCAGCAGCCCCAGGGTAAAGAGTTCACCCCTCCACTTT. Variable domain in full (rest from reference TRBV14 and TRBJ1-6): EAGVTQFPSHSVIEKGQTVTLRCDPISGHDNLYWYRRVMGKEIKFLLHFVKESKQDESGMPNNRFLAERTGGTYSTLKVQPAELEDSGVYFCASSPRVKSSPLHFGNGTRLTVT.

This clone was seen only once. The CDR3 region is CASSHPHGALPYNEQFF. The CDR3 region has the DNA TGCGCCAGCAGCCACCCGCACGGAGCGCTCCCGTACAATGAGCAGTTCTTC. The J gene is TRBJ2-1, the V gene TRBV4-1; no firm D call. The CDR3 is 17 amino acids. Germline CDR1 MGHRA, CDR2 YSYEKL. V was clipped by 3 bases and J by 4 bases, with 19 bases between them.

CDR3 coding DNA: TGTGCCAGCAGCGCCTTCAGGGGGTACACCGGGGAGCTGTTTTTT. As protein: CASSAFRGYTGELFF. V gene TRBV5-8 combines with J gene TRBJ2-2, with 7 bases matching TRBD1. Germline CDR1 is SGHTS and CDR2 is YDEGEE. V dropped 4 bases and J dropped 3; count of bases not matched to a gene: 6. CDR3 length equals 15 residues.

This clone was observed a few times. The gene calls are TRBV7-9 and TRBJ1-4; unclear D gene. This CDR3 is 13 amino acids long. Germline lookup yields CDR1 SEHNR and CDR2 FQNEAQ (reference sequence). V lost 1 base and J 10 bases, leaving 10 bases between the germline ends. The CDR3 nucleotides are TGTGCCAGCAGCTTAGAGAGTGGGTTAAAACTGTTTTTT. As protein: CASSLESGLKLFF.

The CDR3 DNA follows: TGTGCCTGGAGTTCACAGGCGAACACTGAAGCTTTCTTT. This sequence encodes CAWSSQANTEAFF. The rearrangement uses TRBV30 and TRBJ1-1; TRBD1 might be the D (5 bases). The CDR3 totals 13 residues. The V and J ends lost 2 bases and 1 base respectively, with 8 bases between them. The germline V gene encodes CDR1 GTSNPN and CDR2 SVGIG (reference sequence).